The next 17 T cell receptor beta chains were all read from a single sample in a study of response to subunit inactivated influenza vaccine. TCRdb used MiXCR to reprocess the RT-PCR reads, holding one entry per CDR3 protein. This sample carries over 150,000 distinct CDR3 sequences, approximately 15% of them seen once, and the ten largest clones take roughly 24%. Specimen: CD8+ T cells sorted from PBMCs, collected roughly 5 days after vaccination. The receptors were sampled from a man aged 45 to 65 who received an inactivated influenza vaccine.

The CDR3 loop is CASSAGGRNTEAFF. For the CDR3, the DNA is TGTGCCAGCAGTGCAGGGGGTCGGAACACTGAAGCTTTCTTT. The chain recombines TRBV27 with TRBJ1-1; 7 nucleotides match TRBD1. V shed 5 bases, J shed 1 base, and the junction held 4 bases outside the gene matches. The CDR3 has 14 amino acids. Germline V gene data show CDR1 as MNHEY and CDR2 as SMNVEV (reference sequence).

The sample holds a few counts of this clonotype. DNA for the CDR3: TGTGCCAGCAAGTCGGGCTCGGGCAATCAGCCCCAGCATTTT. Its protein is CASKSGSGNQPQHF. The V gene is TRBV2, the J gene TRBJ1-5, with no clear D. The germline V and J ends were trimmed by 7 bases and 2 bases, with 12 bases remaining between them. Germline CDR1 is SNHLY and CDR2 is FYNNEI. The CDR3 runs to 14 residues.

This chain uses TRBV5-6 with TRBJ2-1, with 8 nucleotides matching TRBD2. The V gene's germline CDR1 is SGHDT and CDR2 YYEEEE. The CDR3 is made up of 14 amino acids. V lost 3 bases and J lost 6; bases outside the gene matches: 5. The CDR3 sequence is CASSSGLASNEQFF. CDR3 nucleotide sequence: TGTGCCAGCAGCTCCGGACTAGCCTCCAATGAGCAGTTCTTC.

The rearrangement joins TRBV6-2 or TRBV6-3 to TRBJ2-5; a possible D gene is TRBD2 (6 bases). The CDR3 is 17 amino acids. CDR1 is MNHEY and CDR2 is SVGEGT in the germline V gene. The ends were cut back, 2 bases at V and 2 bases at J, with 18 bases in the middle. For the CDR3, the DNA is TGTGCCAGCAGTTACGGAGGAGTAGCGGTAAATCAAGAGACCCAGTACTTC. Translated: CASSYGGVAVNQETQYF.

This clonotype was counted ten times or more. V is TRBV20-1 and J is TRBJ2-3; tentatively, D is TRBD2 (6 bases). V was clipped by 5 bases and J by 2 bases, with 17 bases between them. The CDR3 extends over 15 amino acids. The germline gives CDR1 DFQATT, CDR2 SNEGSKA (reference sequence). Here the CDR3 DNA reads TGCAGTGCTGCCACCTTAGCGGAGTACACAGATACGCAGTATTTT. Protein: CSAATLAEYTDTQYF.

The CDR3 bases are TGTGCCAGCAGCCCAGGACTAGCGGGGGCCCAGGCCCAGTACTTC. It is translated as CASSPGLAGAQAQYF. The chain joins TRBV5-6 to TRBJ2-5, with 13 bases that match TRBD2. CDR3 size: 15 residues. Germline V gives CDR1 SGHDT, CDR2 YYEEEE. The ends lost 4 bases at V and 9 bases at J; junction bases unmatched: 9.

This clonotype was recorded a few times. The V and J genes are TRBV7-9 and TRBJ2-5; D unclear. This CDR3 region has 14 residues. V lost 1 base and J lost 1, with 7 bases in between. Germline V gene sequence: CDR1 SEHNR, CDR2 FQNEAQ (reference sequence). The CDR3 nucleotides read TGTGCCAGCAGCTTAGGGTCGGTCCAAGAGACCCAGTACTTC. It specifies CASSLGSVQETQYF.

This clonotype was seen repeatedly, ten times or more. The genes are TRBV11-2 and TRBJ2-5, with 8 bases aligning to TRBD1. The CDR3 consists of 17 residues. Germline V gene lookup returns CDR1 SGHAT and CDR2 FQNNGV. Trimming took 0 bases from V and 2 from J; bases not matched to a gene: 8. The CDR3 reads CASSLDLDRGFQETQYF. The CDR3 DNA is TGTGCCAGCAGCTTAGATCTTGACAGGGGTTTTCAAGAGACCCAGTACTTC.

This clonotype was seen many times. This chain joins TRBV11-3 and TRBJ2-1, with D possibly matching TRBD2 (5 bases). Germline assignment: CDR1 SGHNT and CDR2 YENEEA. Trimming pared 5 bases from V and 6 bases from J, leaving 14 bases between. The CDR3 length is 14 residues. CDR3 DNA sequence: TGTGCCAGCAGCCAAACACTAGTTCCCAATGAGCAGTTCTTC. Residues: CASSQTLVPNEQFF. The full variable domain, with the rest looked up from reference TRBV11-3 and TRBJ2-1, is EAGVVQSPRYKIIEKKQPVAFWCNPISGHNTLYWYLQNLGQGPELLIRYENEEAVDDSQLPKDRFSAERLKGVDSTLKIQPAELGDSAVYLCASSQTLVPNEQFFGPGTRLTVL.

This clonotype was seen a handful of times. V gene TRBV20-1 combines with J gene TRBJ2-1, with D perhaps assigned TRBD1 or TRBD2 (5 bases each). From germline, CDR1 is DFQATT and CDR2 SNEGSKA (reference sequence). The V gene lost 2 bases and the J gene lost 9 bases, with 23 bases spanning the gap. The CDR3 totals 16 residues. The CDR3 region is CSARPTPGTLPREQFF. The DNA for the CDR3 is TGCAGTGCTAGACCAACCCCCGGGACCCTCCCACGTGAGCAGTTCTTC.

This clonotype was found a few times. The chain has TRBV20-1 and TRBJ2-7; no clear D gene. V lost 0 bases to trimming and J lost 0 bases, with 9 bases between them. The CDR3 covers 14 residues. Germline CDR1 DFQATT, CDR2 SNEGSKA (reference sequence). The CDR3 region has the DNA TGCAGTGCTAGAGATATGGGTTTCTCCTACGAGCAGTACTTC. Protein: CSARDMGFSYEQYF.

A few counts support this clonotype. The chain employs TRBV7-8 and TRBJ2-1; D is perhaps TRBD2 (6 bases). V gave up 4 bases and J gave up 8 bases, with 12 bases separating them. The CDR3 extends over 13 amino acids. The germline gives CDR1 SGHVS, CDR2 FQNEAQ. CDR3 loop: CASSSSLADEQFF. In DNA, the CDR3 is TGTGCCAGCAGCTCCTCACTAGCAGATGAGCAGTTCTTC.

The CDR3 loop reads CASSSPGVSSYNEQFF. CDR3 bases: TGTGCCAGCAGTTCGCCGGGAGTCAGCTCCTACAATGAGCAGTTCTTC. This chain links TRBV6-2 or TRBV6-3 with TRBJ2-1, with D perhaps TRBD2 (6 bases). The CDR3 loop spans 16 amino acids. Germline values: CDR1 MNHEY, CDR2 SVGEGT. Trimming took 4 bases from V and 0 from J, leaving 13 bases between them.

The gene calls are TRBV7-2 and TRBJ2-7; D is unclear. Germline V gene lookup returns CDR1 SGHTA and CDR2 FQGNSA. Trimming left V 2 bases short and J 4 bases short, with 9 bases between. The CDR3 extends over 13 amino acids. The CDR3 region is CASSLNLFYEQYF. CDR3 in DNA: TGTGCCAGCAGCTTAAACTTGTTTTACGAGCAGTACTTC.

The sample holds a few counts of this clonotype. The rearrangement joins TRBV4-3 to TRBJ2-2; 16 bases agree with TRBD2. Looked up from germline, CDR1 is LGHNA and CDR2 is YSLEER. This CDR3 comprises 18 residues. J was trimmed by 5 bases and V by 0 bases; bases with no gene match: 3. CDR3 sequence reads: CASSQEGLAGGGTGELFF. The CDR3 region has the DNA TGCGCCAGCAGCCAAGAGGGACTAGCGGGAGGGGGGACCGGGGAGCTGTTTTTT.

This clonotype has more than one count but fewer than ten. The V gene is TRBV7-3, the J gene TRBJ2-1; 9 bases align to TRBD2. V gave up 0 bases and J gave up 1 base; unmatched junction bases: 19. The CDR3 is 22 amino acids. Per the germline V gene, CDR1 is SGHTA and CDR2 is FQGTGA. The CDR3 loop reads CASSLTPMEGGRVLSSYNEQFF. CDR3 nucleotide sequence: TGTGCCAGCAGCTTAACTCCGATGGAGGGCGGGAGGGTCCTTAGTTCCTACAATGAGCAGTTCTTC.

This clonotype occurred a few times. The chain links TRBV10-3 to TRBJ2-3, with 10 bases identical to TRBD2. Germline V gene sequence: CDR1 ENHRY, CDR2 SYGVKD. This CDR3 spans 18 amino acids. V was pared by 0 bases and J by 0 bases, with 6 bases of the junction left unmatched. For the CDR3, the DNA is TGTGCCATCAGTGAGTCTGGGCTAGCGGGAGACAGCACAGATACGCAGTATTTT. It translates to CAISESGLAGDSTDTQYF.